This entry concerns a single T cell receptor (beta chain). The data were obtained in a study of blood T cell repertoires in COVID-19. In assigning cohorts, the study relied on participant-reported clinical history. Recovered participants had two consecutive negative NP/OP PCR tests, healthcare professional clearance, or symptom resolution. The repertoire was sequenced with immunoSEQ multiplex PCR; TCRdb's copy has only in-frame clones and lacks some. The table lists around 280,000 clones, around 88% of them singletons, with 6% to 7% in the top ten. This CDR3 has 15 residues. Germline V gene sequence: CDR1 LGHDT, CDR2 YNNKEL (reference sequence). Trimming removed 1 base at V and 10 bases at J, with 20 bases between.

V and J are TRBV3-1 (or the pseudogene TRBV3-2) and TRBJ2-7; D may be TRBD2 (5 bases). Sequences were obtained from PBMCs or T cells enriched from blood (not recorded which). The TCR was taken from a middle-aged woman who had recovered from COVID-19. CDR3 sequence reads: CASSQGSVRGTPQYF. The CDR3 DNA sequence: TGTGCCAGCAGCCAAGGCTCGGTTCGGGGTACTCCCCAGTACTTC.